The 19 T cell receptor beta chains reported below all come from one sample, sequenced in a study of OX40 agonist ivuxolimab in advanced cancers. Repertoires were generated with immunoSEQ multiplex PCR, while TCRdb's copy carries only in-frame clones and drops some. Here the sample spans some 10,000 clones, roughly 80% being singletons. Sequenced material: CD4+ or CD8+ T cells sorted from blood, taken in a trial of the OX40 agonist ivuxolimab. The receptors were sampled from an adult with an advanced solid tumor such as melanoma, head and neck, liver or kidney cancer.

This clone has only one observation. The chain recombines TRBV4-1 with TRBJ1-3, with 9 nucleotides matching TRBD1. With V trimmed by 4 bases and J by 2 bases, 3 bases remained unmatched. This CDR3 has 15 amino acids. Looked up from germline, CDR1 is MGHRA and CDR2 is YSYEKL. This chain's CDR3 is CASSLGTGTGNTIYF. CDR3 DNA: TGCGCCAGCAGCCTGGGGACAGGGACTGGAAACACCATATATTTT.

The gene calls are TRBV30 and TRBJ2-1; 9 nucleotides agree with TRBD2. Trimming took 2 bases from V and 7 from J; bases not matched to a gene: 3. The length of the CDR3 is 13 residues. Germline CDR1 and CDR2: GTSNPN and SVGIG (reference sequence). The CDR3 loop is CAWSNLAGNEQFF. The CDR3, as DNA: TGTGCCTGGAGTAACCTAGCGGGGAATGAGCAGTTCTTC. Drawing the rest from reference TRBV30 and TRBJ2-1, the complete variable domain is SQTIHQWPATLVQPVGSPLSLECTVEGTSNPNLYWYRQAAGRGLQLLFYSVGIGQISSEVPQNLSASRPQDRQFILSSKKLLLSDSGFYLCAWSNLAGNEQFFGPGTRLTVL.

The CDR3 region has the DNA TGCAGCGTTTGGGGGGGGACTCGGAACGAGCAGTACTTC. It codes for CSVWGGTRNEQYF. The chain has TRBV29-1 and TRBJ2-7; 7 bases line up with TRBD2. Germline CDR1 and CDR2: SQVTM and ANQGSEA. V dropped 5 bases and J dropped 5; count of bases not matched to a gene: 9. The CDR3 sequence is 13 residues long.

This chain joins TRBV13 and TRBJ2-1, with D perhaps TRBD2 (6 bases). The CDR3 runs to 13 residues. Trimming shortened V by 5 bases and J by 6 bases, and 11 bases separated the two germline ends. The V gene's germline CDR1 is PRHDT and CDR2 FYEKMQ (reference sequence). The CDR3 sequence is CASSARLVNEQFF. The CDR3 DNA reads TGTGCCAGCAGCGCACGACTAGTCAATGAGCAGTTCTTC. Supplemented by reference TRBV13 and TRBJ2-1, the full variable domain reads AAGVIQSPRHLIKEKRETATLKCYPIPRHDTVYWYQQGPGQDPQFLISFYEKMQSDKGSIPDRFSAQQFSDYHSELNMSSLELGDSALYFCASSARLVNEQFFGPGTRLTVL.

The chain couples TRBV7-3 to TRBJ2-1; 10 bases are a match to TRBD1. CDR3 length equals 15 residues. Germline V lookup: CDR1 SGHTA, CDR2 FQGTGA. The trim removed 6 bases at V and 9 bases at J, leaving 11 bases unmatched. CDR3 nucleotides: TGTGCCAGCAGTCTTCCGGGACAGGGGAGGAGTGAGCAGTTCTTC. It yields the protein CASSLPGQGRSEQFF.

The chain joins TRBV27 to TRBJ1-5; D remains unclear. Trimming took off 1 base at V and 6 bases at J, with 16 bases between the two ends. Per the germline V gene, CDR1 is MNHEY and CDR2 is SMNVEV (reference sequence). CDR3 length: 16 residues. CDR3 DNA: TGTGCCAGCAGTTTATATGGTTCTACACTCGGTCAGCCCCAGCATTTT. It translates to CASSLYGSTLGQPQHF.

The rearrangement joins TRBV27 to TRBJ2-7; 7 nucleotides match TRBD1. The CDR3 runs 14 residues. V shed 4 bases and J 3 bases; nucleotides not matched to a gene: 6. CDR1 is MNHEY and CDR2 is SMNVEV in the germline V gene (reference sequence). The CDR3 loop reads CASSSGDRLYEQYF. The CDR3, as DNA: TGTGCCAGCAGTTCAGGGGACAGACTCTACGAGCAGTACTTC.

This clone was detected a few times. The V gene is TRBV10-3, the J gene TRBJ2-7; TRBD1 might be the D (6 bases). The CDR3 extends over 13 amino acids. Germline CDR1 and CDR2: ENHRY and SYGVKD. V was cut by 9 bases and J by 0 bases, with 12 bases left in between. The CDR3 is CAMGADSSYEQYF. The CDR3 bases are TGTGCCATGGGGGCGGACAGCTCCTACGAGCAGTACTTC.

CDR3 in DNA: TGTGCCTGGACGGGGCAGGGGGTCTACGAGCAGTACTTC. This translates into CAWTGQGVYEQYF. The chain carries TRBV30 and TRBJ2-7; TRBD1 agrees at 7 bases. Germline lookup yields CDR1 GTSNPN and CDR2 SVGIG (reference sequence). There are 13 residues in the CDR3. J lost 3 bases, V lost 4 bases, and 6 bases had no gene match.

The gene calls are TRBV28 and TRBJ2-7, with D perhaps TRBD1 (6 bases). CDR1 and CDR2 from the germline V gene are MDHEN and SYDVKM. Trimming shortened V by 5 bases and J by 6 bases, and 17 bases separated the two germline ends. The CDR3 loop spans 14 amino acids. This chain's CDR3 is CASSDTQGRIEQYF. The CDR3 DNA is TGTGCCAGCAGTGATACACAGGGAAGAATCGAGCAGTACTTC.

V and J are TRBV19 and TRBJ1-1, with D uncertain. The CDR3 is 13 residues long. The germline CDR1 and CDR2 sequences are LNHDA and SQIVND (reference sequence). V lost 1 base and J lost 6, with 9 bases in between. The CDR3 is CASSIVGGAEAFF. CDR3 nucleotides: TGTGCCAGTAGTATAGTTGGCGGGGCTGAAGCTTTCTTT.

This chain uses TRBV6-5 with TRBJ2-2, with a possible D match to TRBD1 (5 bases). With 3 bases removed from V and 0 bases from J, the gap between germline ends came to 8 bases. The CDR3 covers 15 residues. CDR1 MNHEY and CDR2 SVGAGI come from the germline V gene. The CDR3 protein is CASSYGAANTGELFF. For the CDR3, the DNA is TGTGCCAGCAGTTATGGGGCTGCGAACACCGGGGAGCTGTTTTTT.

The CDR3 DNA follows: TGCAGCGGGGTCGACAGGGATTCCTACAATGAGCAGTTCTTC. Its protein product is CSGVDRDSYNEQFF. The J gene is TRBJ2-1, the V gene TRBV29-1; 7 bases fit TRBD1. The CDR3 sequence is 14 residues long. Germline CDR1 and CDR2: SQVTM and ANQGSEA. The trim removed 7 bases at V and 1 base at J, leaving 7 bases unmatched.

This chain uses TRBV23-1 with TRBJ2-7; TRBD1 aligns across 8 bases. TRBV23-1 qualifies as an ORF whose function is uncertain. V gave up 3 bases and J gave up 4 bases; unmatched junction bases: 8. The CDR3 length is 15 residues. This CDR3 reads CASSHCDRGIYEQYF. CDR3 coding DNA: TGCGCCAGCAGTCACTGCGACAGGGGCATATACGAGCAGTACTTC.

This clone was detected a few times. V is TRBV27 and J is TRBJ2-1; TRBD1 matches at 7 bases. From germline, CDR1 is MNHEY and CDR2 SMNVEV (reference sequence). V lost 1 base and J lost 6; bases outside the gene matches: 6. The CDR3 totals 15 residues. The DNA of the CDR3 is TGTGCCAGCAGTTTATGGGCAGGGGGTGGCAATGAGCAGTTCTTC. Its protein product is CASSLWAGGGNEQFF.

The chain couples TRBV2 to TRBJ1-5; no definite D call. Germline V gene data show CDR1 as SNHLY and CDR2 as FYNNEI. Trimming took 0 bases from V and 3 from J, leaving 18 bases between them. The CDR3 has 18 amino acids. CDR3 loop: CASSEAPPWQTLNQPQHF. The CDR3 DNA is TGTGCCAGCAGTGAAGCCCCTCCCTGGCAGACCCTCAATCAGCCCCAGCATTTT. Complete variable domain (other parts from reference TRBV2 and TRBJ1-5): EPEVTQTPSHQVTQMGQEVILRCVPISNHLYFYWYRQILGQKVEFLVSFYNNEISEKSEIFDDQFSVERPDGSNFTLKIRSTKLEDSAMYFCASSEAPPWQTLNQPQHFGDGTRLSIL.

This clone was counted a single time. J is TRBJ1-2 and V is TRBV2; possibly TRBD1 for D (5 bases). The CDR3 loop spans 14 amino acids. V lost 4 bases and J lost 6, with 15 bases in between. The germline CDR1 and CDR2 sequences are SNHLY and FYNNEI. The CDR3 nucleotides read TGTGCCAGCAGTGTGATAGGGGAGCAGCATGGCTACACCTTC. This sequence encodes CASSVIGEQHGYTF.

This chain's CDR3 is CASSGGASNQPQHF. The CDR3 coding sequence is TGTGCCAGTAGCGGGGGGGCAAGCAATCAGCCCCAGCATTTT. The V and J genes are TRBV6-6 and TRBJ1-5; D might be TRBD1 (6 bases). Germline lookup yields CDR1 MNHNY and CDR2 SVGAGI (reference sequence). Trimming took 9 bases from V and 1 from J, leaving 13 bases between them. The CDR3 is made up of 14 amino acids.

This clone is a singleton in its sample. The gene calls are TRBV13 and TRBJ2-7; 8 bases match TRBD1. Germline CDR1 and CDR2: PRHDT and FYEKMQ (reference sequence). The trim removed 3 bases at V and 6 bases at J, leaving 10 bases unmatched. The CDR3 extends over 15 amino acids. The DNA of the CDR3 is TGTGCCAGCAGCTTTGCAGGGGGCTTGTCGCGCGAGCAGTACTTC. This gives the protein CASSFAGGLSREQYF.